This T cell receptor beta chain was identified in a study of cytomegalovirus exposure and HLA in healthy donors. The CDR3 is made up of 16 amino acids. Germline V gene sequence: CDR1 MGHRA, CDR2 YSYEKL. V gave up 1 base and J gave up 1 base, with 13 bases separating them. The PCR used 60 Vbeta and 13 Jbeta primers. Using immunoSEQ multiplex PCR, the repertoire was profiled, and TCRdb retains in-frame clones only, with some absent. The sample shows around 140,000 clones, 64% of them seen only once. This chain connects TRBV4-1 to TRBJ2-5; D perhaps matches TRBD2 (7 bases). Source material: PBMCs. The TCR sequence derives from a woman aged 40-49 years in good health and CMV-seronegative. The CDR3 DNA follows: TGCGCCAGCAGCCAAGCATGGCGGGGGCCCCAAGAGACCCAGTACTTC. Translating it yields CASSQAWRGPQETQYF.